This T cell receptor beta chain was found in a study of cytomegalovirus exposure and HLA in healthy donors. PCR employed 60 Vbeta and 13 Jbeta primers. Sequencing was performed with immunoSEQ multiplex PCR; in TCRdb, only in-frame clones are kept and a portion is missing. The top ten hold about 7.8% of the sample, which has under 200,000 clones, roughly an eighth seen once. Study-wide results and limits: Follow-up analysis later connected one missense variant in DCLRE1C with trimming of TCR beta V- and J-genes. In a later analysis, productive TCRs from donors in an Asian-associated ancestry cluster reportedly carried fewer N-insertions than the cohort mean.

This clone was seen more than once but under ten times. What it binds is unknown. The germline gives CDR1 SQVTM, CDR2 ANQGSEA. The V and J ends lost 6 bases and 2 bases respectively, with 11 bases between them. CDR3 length: 12 residues. V gene TRBV29-1 combines with J gene TRBJ2-7, with TRBD1 as a possible D gene (6 bases). The TCR was taken from a man in his fifties or sixties in good health and CMV-seropositive. Input material: PBMCs. For the CDR3, the DNA is TGCAGCGTCATGACAGGACCCTACGAGCAGTACTTC. It is translated as CSVMTGPYEQYF.